Listed below are T cell receptor beta chains from one sample, sequenced in a study of early T cells in non-severe SARS-CoV-2 infection. Via MiXCR, TCRdb re-called the 5' RACE reads, giving one row per CDR3 protein. The table shows approximately 50,000 distinct CDR3 sequences, with 7.5% to 10% occurring only once. Sequencing input: whole blood. These TCRs come from an adult who was a healthcare worker with PCR-confirmed SARS-CoV-2 infection or an uninfected control (not recorded which). CDR3s include the opening cysteine and the closing phenylalanine or tryptophan. The D gene is left open where the match is weak. Rows may omit the clone size; those that give it use once, few, many or a size class.

TRBJ1-5,many,-,TRBV10-3,CAIRGGLENNQPQHF,TGTGCCATCAGGGGAGGGCTCGAGAACAATCAGCCCCAGCATTTT
TRBJ2-1,-,TRBD2,TRBV4-3,CASSYQEVTSGSEQFF,TGCGCCAGCAGCTACCAAGAGGTTACTAGCGGGAGTGAGCAGTTCTTC
TRBJ1-2,few,TRBD1,TRBV28,CASSRTGGLYGYTF,TGTGCCAGCAGTCGGACAGGGGGGCTTTATGGCTACACCTTC
TRBJ2-1,-,-,TRBV6-5,CASSYSNAGVYNEQFF,TGTGCCAGCAGTTACTCGAACGCAGGGGTTTACAATGAGCAGTTCTTC
TRBJ1-1,many,-,TRBV9,CASSSSTEAFF,TGTGCCAGCAGCTCGAGCACTGAAGCTTTCTTT
TRBJ2-5,-,-,TRBV7-9,CASSSPERENQETQYF,TGTGCCAGCAGCTCGCCGGAACGGGAAAACCAAGAGACCCAGTACTTC
TRBJ2-3,few,TRBD2,TRBV7-2,CASSLGAGAGDTQYF,TGTGCCAGCAGCTTAGGTGCGGGAGCGGGAGATACGCAGTATTTT
TRBJ2-7,many,TRBD2,TRBV29-1,CSVVKLAGISYEQYF,TGCAGCGTTGTTAAACTAGCGGGCATCTCCTACGAGCAGTACTTC
TRBJ2-7,many,-,TRBV29-1,CSVILQGIYEQYF,TGCAGCGTTATTCTGCAGGGTATCTACGAGCAGTACTTC
TRBJ2-2,-,TRBD2,TRBV27,CASRLTSGGTGELFF,TGTGCCAGCAGGCTGACTAGCGGGGGAACCGGGGAGCTGTTTTTT
TRBJ2-1,many,-,TRBV6-2/TRBV6-3,CASSYMGGSYNEQFF,TGTGCCAGCAGTTACATGGGAGGCTCCTACAATGAGCAGTTCTTC
TRBJ1-4,many,-,TRBV4-1,CASSRGPSNEKLFF,TGCGCCAGCAGCCGGGGACCGAGTAATGAAAAACTGTTTTTT
TRBJ1-1,-,-,TRBV6-2/TRBV6-3,CASRTANTEAFF,TGTGCCAGCAGAACAGCGAACACTGAAGCTTTCTTT
TRBJ2-3,many,-,TRBV27,CASRTRTDTQYF,TGTGCCAGCAGGACACGCACAGATACGCAGTATTTT
TRBJ1-2,many,-,TRBV10-3,CAISESGHGSNGYTF,TGTGCCATCAGTGAGTCTGGGCACGGTAGCAATGGCTACACCTTC
TRBJ1-6,many,-,TRBV30,CAWSVDRSPSSYNSPLHF,TGTGCCTGGAGTGTGGACCGAAGCCCCAGCTCCTATAATTCACCCCTCCACTTT
TRBJ1-1,-,TRBD1,TRBV18,CASSLNRGLDRTEAFF,TGTGCCAGCTCGCTGAACAGGGGATTGGACCGCACTGAAGCTTTCTTT
TRBJ2-5,-,-,TRBV9,CASSTNNRETQYF,TGTGCCAGCAGCACTAACAATAGAGAGACCCAGTACTTC
TRBJ2-6,many,-,TRBV7-3,CASSLGGANVLTF,TGTGCCAGCAGCTTAGGTGGGGCCAACGTCCTGACTTTC
TRBJ2-1,many,TRBD2,TRBV28,CASSLGTSETMDSYNEQFF,TGTGCCAGCAGTTTAGGAACTAGCGAGACTATGGACTCCTACAATGAGCAGTTCTTC
TRBJ2-7,many,-,TRBV7-9,CASSTTQGGYEQYF,TGTGCCAGCAGCACAACCCAGGGGGGCTACGAGCAGTACTTC
TRBJ2-2,many,-,TRBV5-1,CASSLGTQNTGELFF,TGCGCCAGCAGCTTGGGAACACAGAACACCGGGGAGCTGTTTTTT
TRBJ2-7,many,TRBD2,TRBV5-6,CASSLADIPLAVSYEQYF,TGTGCCAGCAGCTTGGCCGACATTCCACTAGCGGTGTCCTACGAGCAGTACTTC
TRBJ2-6,many,-,TRBV10-3,CAIRAGVSGANVLTF,TGTGCCATCAGGGCAGGGGTCTCTGGGGCCAACGTCCTGACTTTC